This is a list of T cell receptor beta chains from one sample in a study of Ad26.COV2.S vaccination and SARS-CoV-2 variants. Here immunoSEQ multiplex PCR was the method, and the copy in TCRdb shows in-frame clones only, minus some. This sample yields roughly 100,000 clones, of which over 60% are seen a single time; roughly a sixth belongs to the top ten. Here the sequenced sample was peripheral blood, taken after recovery from COVID-19. The receptors were gathered from a human donor who had recovered from COVID-19. Each CDR3 is given with its conserved first and last residue. The D gene is left open where the match is weak. Not every row has a clone size; where given, it reads once, few, many or a size class.

.,TRBJ2-5,TRBV30,.,CAWSPQGPETQYF,TGTGCCTGGAGTCCCCAGGGACCCGAGACCCAGTACTTC
.,TRBJ1-1,TRBV30,.,CAWSDPQDMNTEAFF,TGTGCCTGGAGTGACCCACAGGATATGAACACTGAAGCTTTCTTT
.,TRBJ1-2,TRBV6-5,.,CASSPGPGRNYGYTF,TGTGCCAGCAGTCCCGGTCCGGGAAGGAACTATGGCTACACCTTC
.,TRBJ2-6,TRBV30,.,CAWSVNRASGANVLTF,TGTGCCTGGAGTGTTAACAGGGCGTCTGGGGCCAACGTCCTGACTTTC
.,TRBJ1-3,TRBV7-9,.,CASSLAVLTGRHTIYF,TGTGCCAGCAGCTTAGCGGTCCTGACGGGACGGCACACCATATATTTT
TRBD1,TRBJ1-4,TRBV7-9,few,CASSGTGPHEKLFF,TGTGCCAGCAGCGGGACAGGTCCTCATGAAAAACTGTTTTTT
.,TRBJ1-1,TRBV9,.,CASSLTEGNTEAFF,TGTGCCAGCAGCCTCACCGAGGGGAACACTGAAGCTTTCTTT
.,TRBJ2-2,TRBV29-1,.,CSAPGRAGELFF,TGCAGCGCCCCCGGGCGGGCCGGGGAGCTGTTTTTT
TRBD1,TRBJ1-1,TRBV2,.,CASSGGTVEAFF,TGTGCCAGCAGTGGCGGGACAGTCGAAGCTTTCTTT
.,TRBJ1-2,TRBV5-1,.,CASSLARGLGYGYTF,TGCGCCAGCAGCTTGGCCCGGGGTCTCGGCTATGGCTACACCTTC
.,TRBJ2-7,TRBV19,.,CASSIDGGQYEQYF,TGTGCCAGTAGTATAGACGGGGGCCAGTACGAGCAGTACTTC
TRBD2,TRBJ2-7,TRBV11-2,.,CASSLYSSGGYEQYF,TGTGCCAGCAGCCTATATTCTAGCGGGGGGTACGAGCAGTACTTC
.,TRBJ2-1,TRBV29-1,.,CSNLRGLRSGYNEQFF,TGCAGTAACCTTCGGGGGCTCAGGTCTGGCTACAATGAGCAGTTCTTC
.,TRBJ1-1,TRBV18,.,CASSPPGQQNTEAFF,TGTGCCAGCTCACCACCTGGACAGCAGAACACTGAAGCTTTCTTT
TRBD2,TRBJ2-5,TRBV7-9,.,CASSGKTGLQETQYF,TGTGCCAGCAGCGGAAAAACGGGACTACAAGAGACCCAGTACTTC
.,TRBJ2-2,TRBV5-1,.,CASSLAGSSTGELFF,TGCGCCAGCAGCTTGGCTGGGAGCTCCACCGGGGAGCTGTTTTTT
.,TRBJ1-6,TRBV5-4,once,CASSLDQNSPLHF,TGTGCCAGCAGCTTGGACCAGAATTCACCCCTCCACTTT